This T cell receptor (beta chain) comes out of a study of blood T cell repertoires in COVID-19. Study at large: Samples taken during acute and convalescent COVID-19 were collected in the United States, Italy and Spain. From T cells, B-cell-depleted T cells, or PBMCs came the material, which was cDNA or gDNA.

Per the study methods: Nucleated cell counts were estimated from reference gene primer amplification. This table comes from immunoSEQ multiplex PCR, and its TCRdb copy is limited to in-frame clones, with some not included. That table gives V, J and clone size, and the DNA gave D and trimming. The profile shows 60,000 to 75,000 clones, just over 90% of them singletons. The V gene's germline CDR1 is LNHDA and CDR2 SQIVND (reference sequence). The ends were cut back, 6 bases at V and 7 bases at J, with 18 bases in the middle. CDR3 length equals 15 residues. This TCR was recovered from a human donor in a cohort sampled during active COVID-19. The sequencing sample was made of peripheral blood. This chain connects TRBV19 to TRBJ1-4; D is undetermined. The CDR3 bases are TGTGCCAGTAGGCCCGAGGTTGTCGATGGTGAAAAACTGTTTTTT. Its translation: CASRPEVVDGEKLFF.